The sequence of this T cell receptor beta chain was determined in a study of T-cell reconstitution after alpha-beta-depleted transplantation in children. V gave up 7 bases and J gave up 7 bases, with 14 bases separating them. This CDR3 region has 13 residues. Unique molecular identifiers were used to barcode this TCRbeta library. Using its own MiXCR run on the PCR reads, TCRdb lists one record per CDR3 protein. The table includes about 590,000 distinct CDR3 sequences, over 10% detected once. Study-wide results and limits: Several hundred expanded graft clones reportedly gave rise to the alpha-beta T cells present about two months after transplant. Surviving recipient T cells and thymic progenitors underlay high day-60 TCRbeta diversity in some patients. At the one-year point after transplant, T-cell counts and TCRbeta diversity were found to come mostly from T cells that had been newly produced.

This clonotype was seen a few times. Its target is unknown. This sequence joins TRBV12-3 or TRBV12-4 and TRBJ1-5, with a weak D call TRBD1 (6 bases). The receptor was derived from a male patient aged 10 to 17 who had a stem cell transplant for acute myeloid leukemia, so the T cells may come from the graft donor. The material was PBMCs, mostly from graft donor cells, obtained 360 days after TCRalphabeta/CD19-depleted stem cell transplant. CDR3: CASTWGAGQPQHF. The CDR3, as DNA: TGTGCCAGCACTTGGGGGGCAGGACAGCCCCAGCATTTT.